The next 17 T cell receptor beta chains were all read from a single sample in a study of blood T cells in healthy people across ages. PCR was performed a second time for roughly 7 to 12 cycles using a sample-barcoded 5' primer and a J-beta primer mix. TCRdb used MiXCR to reprocess the 5' RACE reads, holding one entry per CDR3 protein. The table has 1 million to 1.2 million distinct CDR3 sequences, around two fifths seen once. Sequencing was performed on blood. All receptors come from a man between 18 and 35 years old in good health.

A few counts support this clonotype. The chain recombines TRBV20-1 with TRBJ1-1; 7 nucleotides match TRBD1. Germline loops: CDR1 DFQATT, CDR2 SNEGSKA (reference sequence). The V gene end was trimmed by 3 bases and the J gene end by 5 bases; junction bases not matched to a gene: 12. The CDR3 spans 15 residues. CDR3 in DNA: TGCAGTGCTAGCCTTGGGGACAGCTCGAGGACTGAAGCTTTCTTT. It codes for CSASLGDSSRTEAFF.

The chain employs TRBV6-1 and TRBJ1-2; D remains ambiguous. The germline V and J ends were trimmed by 1 base and 2 bases, with 11 bases remaining between them. Germline CDR1 is MNHNS and CDR2 is SASEGT. The CDR3 is made up of 15 amino acids. CDR3 in DNA: TGTGCCAGCAGTGAAGTGGGCGCGCTCAACTATGGCTACACCTTC. Its translation: CASSEVGALNYGYTF.

The chain couples TRBV29-1 to TRBJ2-5; TRBD1 matches at 8 bases. The CDR3 totals 15 residues. V shed 6 bases and J 3 bases; nucleotides not matched to a gene: 12. Germline V gives CDR1 SQVTM, CDR2 ANQGSEA. CDR3 amino acids: CSVNGGQGMEETQYF. In DNA form, the CDR3 reads TGCAGCGTAAACGGCGGACAGGGCATGGAAGAGACCCAGTACTTC.

The rearrangement joins TRBV7-2 to TRBJ2-4; D tentatively fits TRBD1 or TRBD2 (5 bases each). Germline V gene sequence: CDR1 SGHTA, CDR2 FQGNSA. There are 18 residues in the CDR3. The V end lost 2 bases, the J end lost 1 base, and 18 bases lay between the germline ends. CDR3 residues: CASSLTGPHTGAKNIQYF. CDR3 sequence (DNA): TGTGCCAGCAGCTTAACGGGACCGCACACGGGGGCCAAAAACATTCAGTACTTC.

This clonotype was counted at least ten times. The J gene is TRBJ1-2, the V gene TRBV6-1; D is ambiguous. Deletions cut 11 bases from V and 4 bases from J, with 17 bases between. CDR3 size: 13 residues. CDR1 MNHNS and CDR2 SASEGT come from the germline V gene. CDR3 sequence: CACEQVTPYGYTF. The CDR3 DNA sequence: TGTGCCTGTGAGCAGGTCACCCCCTATGGCTACACCTTC.

The CDR3: CASSLDASVWLDTQYF. CDR3 nucleotide sequence: TGCGCCAGCAGCTTGGATGCTAGCGTATGGTTAGATACGCAGTATTTT. V is TRBV5-1 and J is TRBJ2-3; a possible D gene is TRBD2 (6 bases). CDR1 is SGHRS, CDR2 YFSETQ, per germline. The CDR3 contains 16 residues. With 0 bases removed from V and 5 bases from J, the gap between germline ends came to 16 bases.

The chain combines TRBV2 with TRBJ2-2, with 7 bases fitting TRBD2. The ends lost 9 bases at V and 7 bases at J; junction bases unmatched: 14. The length of the CDR3 is 15 residues. Germline-derived CDR1 and CDR2 are SNHLY and FYNNEI. Here the CDR3 DNA reads TGTGCCAGTTCGCGAGCGGGAACTCAGGTCGGGGAGCTGTTTTTT. Protein sequence: CASSRAGTQVGELFF.

With regard to this clonotype: Being one base from a much bigger clone, this may be a read error. The rearrangement uses TRBV12-3 or TRBV12-4 and TRBJ2-7; the D gene is possibly TRBD1 (6 bases). The CDR3 runs to 14 residues. Between the trimmed V and J ends, which lost 6 bases and 7 bases, there was a span of 19 bases. The CDR3 DNA is TGTGCCAGCAGCGTGGGGGCCTCCTACAATGAGCAGTACTTC. It translates to CASSVGASYNEQYF.

This clonotype was counted many times. The V gene is TRBV20-1, the J gene TRBJ2-1, with 11 bases matching TRBD2. With 4 bases clipped from V and 4 bases from J, the junction kept 6 bases outside the gene matches. The CDR3 covers 15 residues. From germline, CDR1 is DFQATT and CDR2 SNEGSKA (reference sequence). The CDR3 bases are TGCAGTGCTAACTTAGCGGGGGGGAATTACAATGAGCAGTTCTTC. Amino acid sequence: CSANLAGGNYNEQFF.

This clonotype turned up a few times. This chain connects TRBV29-1 to TRBJ2-3; no clear D gene. The V and J ends lost 4 bases and 2 bases respectively, with 10 bases between them. The CDR3 extends over 13 amino acids. Germline V gene lookup returns CDR1 SQVTM and CDR2 ANQGSEA. The CDR3 region is CSVATQATDTQYF. The CDR3 DNA reads TGCAGCGTTGCCACCCAGGCCACAGATACGCAGTATTTT.

This clonotype came up many times. This rearrangement joins TRBV20-1 to TRBJ2-1; D possibly corresponds to TRBD2 (6 bases). The CDR3 totals 8 residues. Germline V gives CDR1 DFQATT, CDR2 SNEGSKA (reference sequence). V lost 6 bases, J lost 14 bases, and 8 bases lay in between. Here the CDR3 reads CSAGGEFF. The DNA of the CDR3 is TGCAGTGCCGGGGGTGAGTTCTTC.

The V gene is TRBV6-6, the J gene TRBJ1-1; D is unclear. Per germline, CDR1 MNHNY and CDR2 SVGAGI (reference sequence). Trimming shortened V by 6 bases and J by 10 bases, and 24 bases separated the two germline ends. This CDR3 comprises 15 residues. CDR3 coding DNA: TGTGCCAGCAGCCACCCTTCCAGTATGGAAGAGGGAGCTTTCTTT. Protein: CASSHPSSMEEGAFF.

The V and J genes are TRBV6-5 and TRBJ2-2; D is perhaps TRBD2 (5 bases). The CDR3 has 15 residues. Trimming took off 2 bases at V and 11 bases at J, with 18 bases between the two ends. Germline-derived CDR1 and CDR2 are MNHEY and SVGAGI. The CDR3: CASSYTTPRTSELFF. The CDR3 bases are TGTGCCAGCAGTTACACGACCCCCCGGACTTCAGAGCTGTTTTTT.

The gene calls are TRBV6-2 or TRBV6-3 and TRBJ2-3, with 7 nucleotides matching TRBD1. V gave up 2 bases and J gave up 2 bases; unmatched junction bases: 4. Germline CDR1 is MNHEY and CDR2 is SVGEGT. The CDR3 spans 15 residues. CDR3 in DNA: TGTGCCAGCAGTTACGAGGGACAGACCACAGATACGCAGTATTTT. It translates to CASSYEGQTTDTQYF.

In its sample, this clonotype was seen a few times. This sequence joins TRBV12-3 or TRBV12-4 and TRBJ2-1, with D unclear. This CDR3 spans 13 amino acids. Trimming cost V 6 bases and J 9 bases, with 15 bases left between them. CDR3: CASSPPSVAEQFF. In nucleotides, the CDR3 is TGTGCCAGCAGCCCACCATCCGTTGCTGAGCAGTTCTTC.

This clonotype occurred once. The chain has TRBV6-2 or TRBV6-3 and TRBJ2-2; the D gene is possibly TRBD1 (6 bases). Germline V CDR1 and CDR2: MNHEY, SVGEGT. Trimming took off 11 bases at V and 2 bases at J, with 18 bases between the two ends. There are 15 residues in the CDR3. CDR3: CAGKTGTTNTGELFF. DNA for the CDR3: TGTGCCGGCAAAACCGGGACAACCAACACCGGGGAGCTGTTTTTT.

The V and J genes are TRBV2 and TRBJ2-7; the D gene is possibly TRBD2 (6 bases). The germline V gene encodes CDR1 SNHLY and CDR2 FYNNEI. V gave up 1 base and J gave up 0 bases, with 10 bases separating them. This CDR3 contains 15 residues. The CDR3 DNA reads TGTGCCAGCAGTGAAGTCGGCGGGGCCTCCTACGAGCAGTACTTC. Amino acid sequence: CASSEVGGASYEQYF.